This entry concerns a single T cell receptor beta chain. Its antigen has not been determined. No base qualities exist here, and no much larger clone lies one base off it. This entry comes from a study of cytomegalovirus exposure and HLA in healthy donors (dated by TCRdb to about 2017). The study in broad terms: An earlier analysis of fewer than 750 of the donors reported about 260 Gb of sequence data and approximately 120 million unique TCR beta sequences obtained from about 179 million T cells. Roughly 300 gigabases of sequencing data and 70 million to 85 million unique TCR sequences were included in an early release covering 550 to 800 HLA-typed donors. Of the roughly 430 genotyped donors, around 81% fell in the genetic ancestry cluster associated with self-reported Caucasian donors. The study aimed to test whether cataloging public T cell receptors could reveal signatures of past pathogen exposure. The study used immunosequencing to profile the T cell repertoires of more than 650 subjects and linked those repertoires to cytomegalovirus serostatus. In addition to the first cohort of 500 to 850 subjects, a separate validation cohort of some 120 different subjects was used. To predict cytomegalovirus infection status, the study brought together high-throughput TCR immunosequencing, statistical association of individual TCRs with disease status, and machine learning. In a later analysis, previously published TCR beta repertoires from 550 to 700 donors were re-analyzed and high-resolution HLA genotyping was added so that TCR occurrence patterns could be studied. Rather than using new phenotypic data, the later analysis identified candidate immune exposures from TCR beta sequences and from how often those sequences occurred across donors. In an earlier analysis of 587 of the donors, high-throughput TCR beta sequencing was used to judge whether each TCR beta V gene segment behaved as functional or pseudogenic. Alongside the repertoire data, information on donor age, sex, ethnicity and CMV serostatus was compiled. In a later genetic analysis, genome-wide SNP genotypes for about 60% of the 666 donors were used, and that subset was treated as a discovery cohort. Every discovery cohort repertoire had been produced on one sequencing platform. HLA typing covered class I and class II loci at four-digit resolution. The number of typed donors differed by locus: roughly 620-640 for A, B, C, DRB1 and DQB1; approximately 530 for DQA1; approximately 600 for DPA1; and some 450 for DPB1. Roughly 5 DR-DQ haplotypes were treated as single units for association and clustering because of strong linkage in the cohort. Among about 390 genotyped donors of the cohort, an average of approximately 240,000 unique TCR beta nucleotide sequences were sequenced per donor, 15% to 20% of them non-productive.

Via the germline V gene, CDR1 is SGHRS and CDR2 YFSETQ. Counted from cysteine to phenylalanine, this CDR3 has 16 amino acids. Only the CDR3 part of the read is kept: 48 bases, read in frame from the first base. The germline V and J ends show losses of 0 bases and 0 bases respectively, and no gene match explains 5 bases of the junction. What the authors observed across the whole study: Some IMGT-functional V segments, including TRBV6-2 and TRBV6-3, could not be distinguished by the 87-base-pair reads and were therefore excluded. A total of some 180 TCR beta chains were listed by the study as associated with cytomegalovirus. In a later analysis, HLA-associated TCR beta chains showed more clonal expansion and lower generation probabilities than non-associated chains that were equally common. Compared with the roughly 600-donor mean, donors in an Asian-associated ancestry cluster had fewer N-insertions in productive TCRs, according to a later genetic analysis. The presence/absence analyses assumed that sequencing depth was roughly uniform across donors, and that assumption may not be true. A further reported finding was that TCR beta sequences accurately predicted the HLA-A and HLA-B alleles for most subjects in the first cohort. A later analysis reported that several top co-occurrence clusters appeared linked to parvovirus B19, influenza, CMV and Epstein-Barr virus. Because counts were too low, about 18 rarely observed V segments, including chromosome 9 orphons, were left out of the earlier analysis of 587 of the donors. According to a later analysis, most CMV-associated TCR beta chains appeared to be HLA-restricted, and the HLA associations seemed to be driven largely by CMV exposure. In this cohort, only TCR beta chains were sequenced, and detectable features were limited by the absence of alpha or paired-chain data. Across donors, most TCR sequences were observed very rarely, whereas some public TCRs were present in many individuals. Immune exposure information for the cohort was limited to CMV serostatus. It was suggested by the authors that the approach could potentially be generalized to other disease states and immunological phenotypes. A later genetic analysis associated a missense DCLRE1C variant with V-gene and J-gene trimming of TCR beta chains, and an independent cohort replicated the association. In an earlier analysis of 587 of the donors, most TCR beta V segments appeared in productive rearrangements about 90% or about 30% of the time, broadly matching IMGT annotations. The classifier was reported to diagnose cytomegalovirus status with high specificity and sensitivity in both the original cohort and the validation cohort. When HLA alleles, especially DR and DQ, strongly co-occurred, attributing TCR associations to individual alleles was difficult. In a later analysis, TCR association rates were found to vary across HLA loci, with the most associated TCRs seen for DRB1 alleles and the fewest for HLA-C alleles. A later analysis associated 16,951 TCR beta sequences with specific HLA alleles at a false discovery rate of 0.05. HLA typing was unavailable for some donors at each locus, so association tests used only the typed subset. In vitro tests confirmed that a few of the cytomegalovirus-associated TCR beta chains recognize cytomegalovirus antigens. The sequencing pipeline was judged likely to have produced a cluster of highly shared sequence variants as a technical artifact. Correlated functional status among segregating V segments might reflect linkage disequilibrium, but an unknown experimental factor could not be ruled out.

Library preparation was by the immunoSEQ multiplex PCR assay. For the multiplex PCR, a mixture combining 60 forward primers for TCR Vbeta segments and 13 reverse primers for TCR Jbeta segments was used. The CDR3 region of rearranged TCR beta genes was amplified from genomic DNA by a multiplex PCR assay. The Illumina HiSeq System was used to sequence the amplified TCR beta libraries as 87-base-pair reads. Concerning the study's data processing: A later analysis counted tens of millions of unique TCR beta chains across the 650 to 700 repertoires, and around 9.9 million of these chains were shared by at least two donors. Raw reads were error-corrected and collapsed into unique sequences by a nearest-neighbor algorithm in which closely related sequences were merged to remove PCR and sequencing errors. To assign V, D and J gene segments, CDR3 sequences were aligned to IMGT reference sequences. For a sequence to be retained, at least a six-nucleotide match to both a V gene segment and a J gene segment was required. Rearrangements were called productive when the CDR3 lacked stop codons and stayed in frame with V and J; all others were non-productive. Following IMGT convention, CDR3 was defined as the stretch from the second conserved V-encoded cysteine to the conserved J-encoded phenylalanine. Sequences without an unambiguous match to a single V gene segment were excluded from the earlier analysis of almost 600 of the donors. In an earlier analysis of 587 of the donors, a V segment was called functional when productive rearrangements were above 56.7%, and segregating when the standard deviation between donors exceeded 5%. A statistical classification framework was built to diagnose cytomegalovirus status from the catalog of TCR beta chain sequences. In a later analysis, TCR nucleotide sequences were compared against IMGT/GENE-DB human TR gene sequences so that V and J genes could be assigned. In a later analysis, CDR3 sequences and most-parsimonious VDJ recombination scenarios were assigned using the TCRdist pipeline. In a later analysis, each TCR beta chain was defined by its CDR3 amino acid sequence together with its V-gene family, and reads without a unique V-gene family were excluded. As a way to deal with suspected cross-contamination and a sequencing artifact, a later analysis dropped approximately 590 nucleotide sequences that were highly shared and had low generation probability. A later analysis calculated a clonal expansion index for each public chain from normalized within-repertoire ranks of inferred template counts. A later analysis computed generation probabilities with a VDJ recombination model fitted to out-of-frame rearrangements, and checked the results against IGoR. A later analysis scored TCR-TCR, TCR-HLA and TCR-CMV co-occurrence with hypergeometric tests, applying a repertoire-size bias correction to TCR pairs. A later analysis estimated false discovery rates by permuting HLA or CMV assignments 20 times. In a later analysis, co-occurring TCRs were grouped with DBSCAN, and TCRdist sequence similarity was added when clustering was performed within HLA-allele-positive subsets. Repertoires with fewer than 30,000 or more than 120,000 public chains were left out of co-occurrence clustering, as were four to six repertoires with anomalous nucleotide sharing. TCRdb holds this immuneACCESS table with in-frame rearrangements only. Some clones are missing; in checked studies, unresolved V genes explain under half, and the rest has no known cause. D and trimming come from the DNA, and the V and J calls and clone size come from that table. This sample gives more than 200,000 clones in total; more than 70% of them show up just once. The ten most abundant clones make up 1% to 1.5% of the sample.

The cohort was made up of roughly 670 healthy bone marrow donors. At the time of sampling, every cohort member was nominally healthy, though immune exposures that went unrecorded were likely present. CMV serostatus was recorded as positive for some 300 and negative for about 55% of the roughly 670 cohort members, whereas no CMV serostatus was recorded for the donor in question. Each donor provided a peripheral blood sample, and peripheral blood mononuclear cells were used for TCR beta sequencing. Genomic DNA extraction from the blood cell samples was performed with the Qiagen DNeasy Blood Extraction Kit.

This receptor chain uses TRBV5-1 and TRBJ2-7, and 8 junctional nucleotides match TRBD1. Sequenced material: PBMCs. The receptor was isolated from a human donor in good health. The nucleotides read TGCGCCAGCAGCTTGGGTGGGACAGGTAGCTCCTACGAGCAGTACTTC. Translation gives CASSLGGTGSSYEQYF. The entire variable domain, with the stretches around the CDR3 drawn from the reference TRBV5-1 and TRBJ2-7 proteins, is KAGVTQTPRYLIKTRGQQVTLSCSPISGHRSVSWYQQTPGQGLQFLFEYFSETQRNKGNFPGRFSGRQFSNSRSEMNVSTLELGDSALYLCASSLGGTGSSYEQYFGPGTRLTVT.